A selection of T cell receptor beta chains follows, all from one sample in a study of cytotoxic CD8 clonotypes in ibrutinib-treated CLL. The table came from immunoSEQ multiplex PCR; TCRdb's copy has only in-frame clones and leaves some out. The sample records about 130,000 clones, roughly three quarters being singletons. This sample comprised PBMCs, obtained after 12 months of ibrutinib treatment. Source of these receptors: a human donor with chronic lymphocytic leukemia. The CDR3 runs from the conserved cysteine through the conserved F or W. Fields, in order: V gene, J gene, D gene, clone size, CDR3 DNA, CDR3 protein. The D gene is left open where the match is weak. Expanded clones get a size class; other rows say once, few or many, or leave the size out.

V: TRBV7-8
J: TRBJ1-2
D: .
size: .
DNA: TGTGCCAGCAGCTTACAAGGGACTGAGAATTATGGCTACACCTTC
CDR3: CASSLQGTENYGYTF

V: TRBV19
J: TRBJ1-4
D: .
size: .
DNA: TGTGCCAGTAGCCCCGGCGGGCCTAATGAAAAACTGTTTTTT
CDR3: CASSPGGPNEKLFF

V: TRBV19
J: TRBJ2-3
D: .
size: few
DNA: TGTTCGGGAGATACGCAGTATTTT
CDR3: CSGDTQYF

V: TRBV5-6
J: TRBJ2-3
D: .
size: .
DNA: TGTGCCAGCAGCTTGGAGCAGGGAACGCAGTATTTT
CDR3: CASSLEQGTQYF

V: TRBV11-2
J: TRBJ2-3
D: .
size: once
DNA: TGTGCCAGCAGTTGGGGGGCTAGCACAGATACGCAGTATTTT
CDR3: CASSWGASTDTQYF

V: TRBV7-3
J: TRBJ1-1
D: .
size: .
DNA: TGTGCCAGCAGCCTTCAGCCCTCCGCTGAAGCTTTCTTT
CDR3: CASSLQPSAEAFF

V: TRBV28
J: TRBJ1-1
D: TRBD1
size: once
DNA: TGTGCCAGCAGGGGAGGGGGCTTTTTCACTGAAGCTTTCTTT
CDR3: CASRGGGFFTEAFF

V: TRBV27
J: TRBJ2-7
D: TRBD1
size: once
DNA: TGTGCCAGCACCTCACTGGGGACTCGGACAGGGACCTACGAGCAGTACTTC
CDR3: CASTSLGTRTGTYEQYF

V: TRBV9
J: TRBJ2-2
D: .
size: .
DNA: TGTGCCAGCAGCGTAAGGCAGAACACCGGGGAGCTGTTTTTT
CDR3: CASSVRQNTGELFF

V: TRBV7-6
J: TRBJ2-7
D: TRBD2
size: .
DNA: TGTGCCAGCAGCTTAGCCCTAGCGGGAGGGGGCGAGCAGTACTTC
CDR3: CASSLALAGGGEQYF

V: TRBV5-1
J: TRBJ2-3
D: TRBD2
size: .
DNA: TGCGCCAGCAGCTTAAGTAGCGGGACCCCAGATACGCAGTATTTT
CDR3: CASSLSSGTPDTQYF

V: TRBV7-3
J: TRBJ2-2
D: .
size: .
DNA: TGTGCCAGCAGCTTAAGGGCCAGGGAGAACACCGGGGAGCTGTTTTTT
CDR3: CASSLRARENTGELFF

V: TRBV5-6
J: TRBJ2-6
D: .
size: .
DNA: TGTGCCAGCAGCTTGGGGCACTCTGGGGCCAACGTCCTGACTTTC
CDR3: CASSLGHSGANVLTF

V: TRBV7-9
J: TRBJ2-2
D: .
size: .
DNA: TGTGCCAGCAGCCCACGGCGGGGAGATACCGGGGAGCTGTTTTTT
CDR3: CASSPRRGDTGELFF

V: TRBV4-1
J: TRBJ1-4
D: TRBD1
size: few
DNA: TGCGCCAGCAGCCCCCCAGGGGGCGGTGAAAAACTGTTTTTT
CDR3: CASSPPGGGEKLFF

V: TRBV7-9
J: TRBJ2-7
D: TRBD1
size: once
DNA: TGTGCCAGCAGCAGCGATACAGGGGTTAGGTCCTACGAGCAGTACTTC
CDR3: CASSSDTGVRSYEQYF

V: TRBV13
J: TRBJ2-7
D: TRBD1
size: .
DNA: TGTGCCAGCAGCTCGGACCAAAGGGACAGGGATAAGCAGTACTTC
CDR3: CASSSDQRDRDKQYF

V: TRBV7-2
J: TRBJ2-7
D: .
size: .
DNA: TGTGCCAGCAGCTTTAACAGGGTTGGCGAGCAGTACTTC
CDR3: CASSFNRVGEQYF

V: TRBV7-2
J: TRBJ2-1
D: TRBD2
size: .
DNA: TGTGCCAGCAGCCTGAGCGGGAGTGTCGGCAATGAGCAGTTCTTC
CDR3: CASSLSGSVGNEQFF

V: TRBV7-7
J: TRBJ2-1
D: TRBD2
size: .
DNA: TGTGCCAGCAGCCGCGGGACTAGCTCCTACAATGAGCAGTTCTTC
CDR3: CASSRGTSSYNEQFF

V: TRBV7-9
J: TRBJ2-4
D: .
size: .
DNA: TGTGCCAGCAGCACCTCGGCCAGACACATTCAGTACTTC
CDR3: CASSTSARHIQYF

V: TRBV4-1
J: TRBJ1-1
D: .
size: .
DNA: TGCGCCAGCAGCCGGGGTTCTGGCACTGAAGCTTTCTTT
CDR3: CASSRGSGTEAFF

V: TRBV7-2
J: TRBJ2-3
D: TRBD2
size: .
DNA: TGTGCCAGCAGCCCTAAGGGACTACCTCTCTTTGCTAGCACAGATACGCAGTATTTT
CDR3: CASSPKGLPLFASTDTQYF

V: TRBV28
J: TRBJ1-5
D: .
size: .
DNA: TGTGCCAGCGGAACGTTAAATCAGCCCCAGCATTTT
CDR3: CASGTLNQPQHF

V: TRBV7-2
J: TRBJ1-5
D: .
size: .
DNA: TGTGCCAGCAGCTTAGACAACCACAATCAGCCCCAGCATTTT
CDR3: CASSLDNHNQPQHF

V: TRBV5-1
J: TRBJ1-1
D: .
size: .
DNA: TGCGCCAGCAGCTTGGTGACCACCAGGGGGAACACTGAAGCTTTCTTT
CDR3: CASSLVTTRGNTEAFF

V: TRBV5-1
J: TRBJ2-7
D: TRBD1
size: .
DNA: TGCGCCAGCAGCTGGGACAGGGGCTCCTACGAGCAGTACTTC
CDR3: CASSWDRGSYEQYF

V: TRBV11-1
J: TRBJ1-2
D: .
size: once
DNA: TGTGCCAGCAGCTTATCCCCCGGGACTCAAGGCTATGGCTACACCTTC
CDR3: CASSLSPGTQGYGYTF

V: TRBV7-8
J: TRBJ1-5
D: .
size: .
DNA: TGTGCCAGCAGCTTAGCTCGATCGGCAGGGAGCTATCAGCCCCAGCATTTT
CDR3: CASSLARSAGSYQPQHF

V: TRBV28
J: TRBJ1-5
D: .
size: .
DNA: TGTGCCAGCAGTTGGGGAGGTAGCAATCAGCCCCAGCATTTT
CDR3: CASSWGGSNQPQHF

V: TRBV15
J: TRBJ2-7
D: .
size: .
DNA: TGTGCCACCAGCAGGTCCCGTAACTCCTACGAGCAGTACTTC
CDR3: CATSRSRNSYEQYF

V: TRBV11-2
J: TRBJ1-2
D: .
size: once
DNA: TGTGCCAGCAGCTTATCGACAGTTTATGGCTACACCTTC
CDR3: CASSLSTVYGYTF

V: TRBV5-1
J: TRBJ1-5
D: .
size: .
DNA: TGCGCCAGCAGCTTGGGGGGGCTCGATCAGCCCCAGCATTTT
CDR3: CASSLGGLDQPQHF

V: TRBV5-6
J: TRBJ1-3
D: .
size: .
DNA: TGTGCCAGCAGCCGTGGTTTTTCTGGAAACACCATATATTTT
CDR3: CASSRGFSGNTIYF

V: TRBV2
J: TRBJ1-1
D: TRBD1
size: .
DNA: TGTGCCAGCAGTGGGGGGGACAGAGGCACTGAAGCTTTCTTT
CDR3: CASSGGDRGTEAFF

V: TRBV5-6
J: TRBJ2-7
D: .
size: once
DNA: TGTGCCAGCAGCTTGTTCGCTACCTACGAGCAGTACTTC
CDR3: CASSLFATYEQYF

V: TRBV18
J: TRBJ2-7
D: TRBD1
size: few
DNA: TGTGCCAGCTCACCATCTAGAACAGGGGGCTGGCACGAGCAGTACTTC
CDR3: CASSPSRTGGWHEQYF

V: TRBV6-1
J: TRBJ2-7
D: TRBD2
size: once
DNA: TGTGCCAGCAAACTAGCGGGAGTTAGTTCCTACGAGCAGTACTTC
CDR3: CASKLAGVSSYEQYF

V: TRBV7-2
J: TRBJ2-7
D: TRBD2
size: .
DNA: TGTGCCAGCAGCCAGCTAGCGGGTACCTCCTACGAGCAGTACTTC
CDR3: CASSQLAGTSYEQYF

V: TRBV12-5
J: TRBJ2-2
D: .
size: .
DNA: TGTGCGAGGGAAACAGGGGGGGACACCGGGGAGCTGTTTTTT
CDR3: CARETGGDTGELFF

V: TRBV7-9
J: TRBJ2-1
D: .
size: few
DNA: TGTGCCAGCCGTGACCCCTACAATGAGCAGTTCTTC
CDR3: CASRDPYNEQFF

V: TRBV5-6
J: TRBJ2-2
D: .
size: .
DNA: TGTGCCAGCAGCTTGGCCGTTGGGATCCCCGGGGAGCTGTTTTTT
CDR3: CASSLAVGIPGELFF

V: TRBV10-3
J: TRBJ1-2
D: .
size: .
DNA: TGTGCCATCAGTGAGAACAAAGACTATGGCTACACTTTC
CDR3: CAISENKDYGYTF

V: TRBV10-3
J: TRBJ2-7
D: .
size: few
DNA: TGTGCCATCAGTGAGGGATACGAGCAGTACTTC
CDR3: CAISEGYEQYF

V: TRBV19
J: TRBJ2-1
D: .
size: .
DNA: TGTGCCAGTAGTATGTTTGACTTTACGTCCTACAATGAGCAGTTCTTC
CDR3: CASSMFDFTSYNEQFF

V: TRBV5-4
J: TRBJ2-5
D: TRBD2
size: .
DNA: TGTGCCAGCAGCTGGGGACTAGCGGGAGCCAAAGAGACCCAGTACTTC
CDR3: CASSWGLAGAKETQYF

V: TRBV9
J: TRBJ2-3
D: .
size: few
DNA: TGTGCCAGCAGCGTATTCGCGGAGGGCTCCGATACGCAGTATTTT
CDR3: CASSVFAEGSDTQYF

V: TRBV7-9
J: TRBJ1-2
D: .
size: .
DNA: TGTGCCAGCAGCTTAGCGGATAATGGGGTGTATGGCTACACCTTC
CDR3: CASSLADNGVYGYTF

V: TRBV4-1
J: TRBJ2-5
D: .
size: .
DNA: TGCGCCAGCAGCCAAGACAGTAGGGGATGGGAGACCCAGTACTTC
CDR3: CASSQDSRGWETQYF

V: TRBV9
J: TRBJ2-2
D: TRBD2
size: .
DNA: TGTGCCAGCAGCGTGGGGGGGAACCGATTCCTGTCCGGGGAGCTGTTTTTT
CDR3: CASSVGGNRFLSGELFF

V: TRBV4-2
J: TRBJ2-7
D: .
size: once
DNA: TGTGCCAGCAGCCAAGCGACTAGGGGGATCTACGAGCAGTACTTC
CDR3: CASSQATRGIYEQYF

V: TRBV6-5
J: TRBJ1-5
D: .
size: .
DNA: TGTGCCAGCAGTTCTATGAATCAGCCCCAGCATTTT
CDR3: CASSSMNQPQHF